This entry lists 5 T cell receptor beta chains sequenced from one sample in a study of T cell repertoires in cytomegalovirus infection (dated by TCRdb to between 2017 and 2020). These receptors have no identified antigens. The sample's treatment or condition label, in plain terms: in vitro stimulation with specific CMV peptide epitopes to enrich CMV-specific T cells. These reads were obtained on an Illumina HiSeq 1500. The public reads were reanalyzed by TCRdb: fastp trimming at Q25, MiXCR alignment, in-frame beta chains only. Rows are unified per CDR3 protein, each entry keeping the most common DNA and genes. For this sample the table gives nearly 700,000 distinct CDR3 sequences, of which 33% were detected only once. The ten largest clones add up to about 18% of the sample. Source: cultured PBMCs, taken from culture after CMV antigen stimulation. The receptors here all came from a human donor in good health (CMV status not recorded). Some clones in this sample may be carry-over from other donors' samples.

This chain links TRBV12-3 or TRBV12-4 with TRBJ1-2; D remains unclear. The CDR3 is made up of 14 amino acids. The V end lost 6 bases, the J end lost 4 bases, and 15 bases lay between the germline ends. The CDR3 protein is CASSRLTASYGYTF. The CDR3 nucleotides are TGTGCCAGCAGCCGCTTGACGGCGTCCTATGGCTACACCTTC.

V and J are TRBV20-1 and TRBJ1-1; weak D call: TRBD1 (5 bases). Germline loops: CDR1 DFQATT, CDR2 SNEGSKA (reference sequence). V lost 0 bases and J 0 bases, leaving 17 bases between the germline ends. This CDR3 spans 17 amino acids. CDR3 loop: CSARDPRRGGMNTEAFF. CDR3 DNA sequence: TGCAGTGCTAGAGACCCCCGTAGGGGTGGGATGAACACTGAAGCTTTCTTT.

This clonotype was detected a few times. The chain joins TRBV29-1 to TRBJ1-2; D gene ambiguous. Germline V gene sequence: CDR1 SQVTM, CDR2 ANQGSEA. This CDR3 region has 12 residues. Trimming cost V 6 bases and J 5 bases, with 13 bases left between them. In DNA form, the CDR3 reads TGCAGCGTCGCTCGGGAAGATTATGGCTACACCTTC. Its protein is CSVAREDYGYTF.

This clonotype showed up just a few times. V and J are TRBV4-2 and TRBJ1-3; no definite D call. This CDR3 has 15 amino acids. Trimming shortened V by 0 bases and J by 4 bases, and 10 bases separated the two germline ends. CDR1 is LGHNA and CDR2 is YNFKEQ in the germline V gene. Here the CDR3 DNA reads TGTGCCAGCAGCCAAGATGGACCAGCGGGAAACACCATATATTTT. As protein: CASSQDGPAGNTIYF.

The CDR3 nucleotides are TGTGCCAGCAGTGAAGGTGGGGCGGGAGTCCACGAGCAGTACTTC. It is translated as CASSEGGAGVHEQYF. The chain is built from TRBV2 and TRBJ2-7; the match to TRBD2 covers 7 bases. Germline loops: CDR1 SNHLY, CDR2 FYNNEI. The CDR3 contains 15 residues. The trim removed 1 base at V and 5 bases at J, leaving 8 bases unmatched.